The 9 T cell receptor beta chains presented below share a single source sample, sequenced in a study of early T cells in non-severe SARS-CoV-2 infection. TCRdb fed the 5' RACE reads into MiXCR, producing one record per CDR3 protein. The data show more than 85,000 distinct CDR3 sequences, 10% to 15% seen once. Sequenced here: whole blood, sampled at baseline. These receptors all stem from an adult who was a healthcare worker with PCR-confirmed SARS-CoV-2 infection or an uninfected control (not recorded which).

This sequence joins TRBV6-6 and TRBJ1-4, with D maybe TRBD1 (6 bases). Germline V CDR1 and CDR2: MNHNY, SVGAGI (reference sequence). V dropped 7 bases and J dropped 6 bases, with 9 bases sitting between them. CDR3 size: 12 residues. The CDR3 bases are TGTGCCAGCAAATACAGGGATGAAAAACTGTTTTTT. Its translation: CASKYRDEKLFF.

V and J are TRBV10-2 and TRBJ1-2; D ambiguous. CDR3 length: 13 residues. Germline V CDR1 and CDR2: WSHSY, SAAADI. Trimming shortened V by 1 base and J by 2 bases, and 5 bases separated the two germline ends. CDR3 residues: CASSELQNYGYTF. The DNA of the CDR3 is TGCGCCAGCAGTGAGTTACAGAACTATGGCTACACCTTC.

The V call is TRBV3-1, the J call TRBJ2-1; TRBD2 matches 8 bases. Germline V gene data show CDR1 as LGHDT and CDR2 as YNNKEL (reference sequence). The CDR3 is 13 amino acids. The ends lost 6 bases at V and 5 bases at J; junction bases unmatched: 3. The CDR3 sequence: CASRAGGNNEQFF. As DNA, the CDR3 is TGTGCCAGCAGGGCGGGAGGCAACAATGAGCAGTTCTTC.

The sample holds a few counts of this clonotype. This chain joins TRBV12-3 or TRBV12-4 and TRBJ2-3; D is ambiguous. Trimming removed 3 bases at V and 0 bases at J, with 10 bases between. The CDR3 extends over 15 amino acids. The CDR3 loop is CASSLISYSTDTQYF. The CDR3 nucleotides read TGTGCCAGCAGTTTGATTAGCTATAGCACAGATACGCAGTATTTT.

V and J are TRBV12-3 or TRBV12-4 and TRBJ2-3, with TRBD1 matching 8 bases. The CDR3 sequence is 15 residues long. With 6 bases clipped from V and 5 bases from J, the junction kept 10 bases outside the gene matches. The CDR3 sequence is CASSKPQGARDTQYF. CDR3 bases: TGTGCCAGCAGCAAGCCCCAGGGGGCAAGAGATACGCAGTATTTT.

This clonotype has more than one count but fewer than ten. The chain carries TRBV12-3 or TRBV12-4 and TRBJ1-5; TRBD1 agrees at 7 bases. The CDR3 length is 15 residues. Trimming cost V 3 bases and J 4 bases; bases outside gene matches: 6. Here the CDR3 reads CASSFVQGENQPQHF. DNA of the CDR3: TGTGCCAGCAGTTTTGTTCAGGGGGAGAATCAGCCCCAGCATTTT.

V is TRBV6-5 and J is TRBJ2-1; D possibly matches TRBD1 or TRBD2 (5 bases each). Germline-derived CDR1 and CDR2 are MNHEY and SVGAGI. The CDR3 consists of 13 residues. V was clipped by 3 bases and J by 10 bases, with 13 bases between them. The CDR3, as DNA: TGTGCCAGCAGTTATACTCAGGGAGCCGAGCAGTTCTTC. As protein: CASSYTQGAEQFF.

The V and J genes are TRBV2 and TRBJ2-1, with 9 bases that match TRBD1. The CDR3 runs 13 residues. The germline V gene has CDR1 SNHLY and CDR2 FYNNEI. Trimming cost V 8 bases and J 5 bases; bases outside gene matches: 4. For the CDR3, the DNA is TGTGCCAGCCGTAGGGACAGGGACAATGAGCAGTTCTTC. Translated: CASRRDRDNEQFF. The variable domain in full, completed from reference TRBV2 and TRBJ2-1, reads EPEVTQTPSHQVTQMGQEVILRCVPISNHLYFYWYRQILGQKVEFLVSFYNNEISEKSEIFDDQFSVERPDGSNFTLKIRSTKLEDSAMYFCASRRDRDNEQFFGPGTRLTVL.

This clonotype has only a few counts. The chain carries TRBV24-1 and TRBJ2-5, with 7 bases that match TRBD1. Germline CDR1 is KGHDR and CDR2 is SFDVKD. The CDR3 sequence is 14 residues long. The J segment lost 4 bases and the V segment lost 4 bases, leaving 5 bases of the junction unmatched. DNA of the CDR3: TGTGCCACCAGTGACCATGACAGGGCAGAGACCCAGTACTTC. It is translated as CATSDHDRAETQYF.